This T cell receptor (beta chain) appears in the sequencing data of a study of blood T cell repertoires in COVID-19. Assay used: immunoSEQ multiplex PCR; TCRdb lists only in-frame clones, some missing. The sample records roughly 200,000 clones, approximately 86% being singletons. Cohort placement rested on clinical history that participants reported themselves. The CDR3 length is 14 residues. The germline V and J ends were trimmed by 9 bases and 0 bases, with 12 bases remaining between them. Germline V CDR1 and CDR2: LNHNV, YYDKDF (reference sequence). Sequenced input: PBMCs or T cells enriched from blood (not recorded which). The receptor was isolated from a woman in her 30s who had been exposed to COVID-19. The gene calls are TRBV15 and TRBJ1-5, with D possibly TRBD1 on 5 matching bases. CDR3 sequence (DNA): TGTGCCACTCAGGGCCCCTATAGCAATCAGCCCCAGCATTTT. Protein sequence: CATQGPYSNQPQHF. Full variable domain (missing parts from reference TRBV15 and TRBJ1-5): DAMVIQNPRYQVTQFGKPVTLSCSQTLNHNVMYWYQQKSSQAPKLLFHYYDKDFNNEADTPDNFQSRRPNTSFCFLDIRSPGLGDTAMYLCATQGPYSNQPQHFGDGTRLSIL.